This T cell receptor (beta chain) was documented in a study of blood T cells in healthy people across ages. This CDR3 is 15 amino acids long. V lost 6 bases, J lost 2 bases, and 14 bases lay in between. From germline, CDR1 is SGHTA and CDR2 FQGNSA. Sample-barcoded 5' priming and a J-beta primer mix drove a second PCR of about 7 to 11 cycles. TCRdb re-analysed the 5' RACE reads in MiXCR, keeping a single row per CDR3 protein. The data contain approximately 780,000 distinct CDR3 sequences, roughly 26% of them seen just once; the ten biggest clones take up around 3%. In addition, the sample was reused for a study of T cells of mothers and their children. That investigation notes: Three mothers and their six children, all healthy Caucasians, donated. Primer M1S, used in the second PCR, introduced sample barcodes and 2-4 random nucleotides. Sequencing returned over 8 million TCR beta CDR3 reads per mother and roughly 3 million per child.

This sequence originates from a boy aged 5-17 years in good health. The chain couples TRBV7-2 to TRBJ1-3; TRBD1 might be the D (6 bases). The sequenced sample consisted of blood. The CDR3 DNA is TGTGCCAGCAGATTGAGAGGGACAACTGGAAACACCATATATTTT. Protein: CASRLRGTTGNTIYF.